What follows are 15 T cell receptor beta chains derived from one specimen sequenced in a study of shared clonotypes between healthy human individuals. The assay was immunoSEQ multiplex PCR, and TCRdb's table has in-frame clones only and misses some. Of approximately 1.9 million clones in the sample, 85% to 95% were seen once. Naive CD8 cells comprised CD45RO-negative, CCR7-positively selected cells, excluding terminally differentiated effector memory CD45RA+ cells. The sequenced sample was naive CD8+ T cells from PBMCs. The receptors were gathered from a man between 18 and 29 years old in good health. Some clones in this sample may be carry-over from other donors' samples.

The chain employs TRBV6-5 and TRBJ2-5, with 7 nucleotides matching TRBD1. The J call may be faulty, since TRBJ2-7 better matches the DNA end. Germline assignment: CDR1 MNHEY and CDR2 SVGAGI. The CDR3 loop spans 14 amino acids. The CDR3 here is CASSIGDSSYEQYF. The CDR3 DNA reads as TGTGCCAGCAGTATCGGGGACAGCTCCTACGAGCAGTACTTC.

This clone was found once. V is TRBV29-1 and J is TRBJ1-2; D is unclear. The germline V and J ends were trimmed by 3 bases and 2 bases, with 4 bases remaining between them. The CDR3 sequence is 11 residues long. The germline V gene has CDR1 SQVTM and CDR2 ANQGSEA. CDR3 sequence (DNA): TGCAGCGTTGAGGGAAACTATGGCTACACCTTC. It encodes CSVEGNYGYTF.

Concerning this clone itself: Other DNA sequences within the sample encode an identical CDR3. The chain carries TRBV6-5 and TRBJ1-1, with TRBD1 as a possible D gene (6 bases). The V end was cut by 0 bases, the J end by 1 base, with 9 bases between. CDR3 length: 15 residues. The germline V gene encodes CDR1 MNHEY and CDR2 SVGAGI. The DNA of the CDR3 is TGTGCCAGCAGTTACTCAAGGGGGGCGAACACTGAAGCTTTCTTT. Translated: CASSYSRGANTEAFF.

V is TRBV21-1 and J is TRBJ2-1; the table calls TRBD2, which could not be checked here. TRBV21-1 is tagged as a pseudogene. The CDR3 sequence is 20 residues long. This CDR3 reads CASSNLSGTSGRGSYNEQFF. DNA of the CDR3: TGTGCCAGCAGCAACCTCTCCGGGACTAGCGGGAGGGGCTCCTACAATGAGCAGTTCTTC.

This clone showed up just a few times. The rearrangement links TRBV28 to TRBJ1-4; D is uncertain. The CDR3 runs to 14 residues. Per the germline V gene, CDR1 is MDHEN and CDR2 is SYDVKM. Trimming pared 2 bases from V and 8 bases from J, leaving 12 bases between. In DNA form, the CDR3 reads TGTGCCAGCAGTTTACCTCCGAGAGACGAAAAACTGTTTTTT. It is translated as CASSLPPRDEKLFF.

This clone was counted between two and nine times. The identical CDR3 is also encoded by other nucleotide sequences in the sample. V gene TRBV7-9 combines with J gene TRBJ1-4; D not resolved. V was pared by 2 bases and J by 5 bases, with 0 bases between. The CDR3 is 11 residues long. Looked up from germline, CDR1 is SEHNR and CDR2 is FQNEAQ (reference sequence). CDR3 DNA sequence: TGTGCCAGCAGCTTAAATGAAAAACTGTTTTTT. Translating it yields CASSLNEKLFF.

This clone showed up just a few times. J is TRBJ1-1 and V is TRBV29-1; D ambiguous. There are 14 residues in the CDR3. V dropped 4 bases and J dropped 1 base, with 13 bases sitting between them. The V gene's germline CDR1 is SQVTM and CDR2 ANQGSEA. Here the CDR3 reads CSVGSGFPNTEAFF. As DNA, the CDR3 is TGCAGCGTTGGGTCCGGATTCCCGAACACTGAAGCTTTCTTT.

The V gene is TRBV6-5, the J gene TRBJ1-2; D unclear. Germline lookup yields CDR1 MNHEY and CDR2 SVGAGI. This CDR3 comprises 15 residues. V lost 7 bases and J lost 4, with 19 bases in between. CDR3 sequence (DNA): TGTGCCAGCATGGGTTGGGCGCACTGGGGCTATGGCTACACCTTC. This translates into CASMGWAHWGYGYTF.

The chain is built from TRBV6-1 and TRBJ1-1, with D tentatively TRBD1 (5 bases). The V end lost 4 bases, the J end lost 3 bases, and 18 bases lay between the germline ends. CDR1 and CDR2 (germline): MNHNS, SASEGT. The CDR3 loop spans 16 amino acids. The chain's CDR3 is CASSGVVGDWDTEAFF. The CDR3 nucleotides read TGTGCCAGCAGTGGTGTTGTAGGGGATTGGGACACTGAAGCTTTCTTT.

The rearrangement uses TRBV4-3 and TRBJ2-7, with a possible D match to TRBD2 (5 bases). Germline values: CDR1 LGHNA, CDR2 YSLEER. CDR3 length: 15 amino acids. Trimming pared 0 bases from V and 4 bases from J, leaving 13 bases between. The CDR3 loop reads CASSQDKWERYEQYF. The CDR3, as DNA: TGCGCCAGCAGCCAAGATAAGTGGGAGCGGTACGAGCAGTACTTC.

This chain links TRBV2 with TRBJ2-1, with 10 bases matching TRBD2. This CDR3 has 17 amino acids. Germline values: CDR1 SNHLY, CDR2 FYNNEI. V was clipped by 2 bases and J by 10 bases; unmatched bases: 14. CDR3 nucleotide sequence: TGTGCCAGCAGTGAACCCCCGACCGGTAGGACTAGCGGCGAGCAGTTCTTC. As protein: CASSEPPTGRTSGEQFF.

The gene calls are TRBV6-5 and TRBJ2-3; 9 positions agree with TRBD2. V was clipped by 2 bases and J by 6 bases; unmatched bases: 9. Looked up from germline, CDR1 is MNHEY and CDR2 is SVGAGI. The CDR3 is made up of 16 amino acids. The CDR3 reads CASSYASSGVWDTQYF. The CDR3 DNA reads as TGTGCCAGCAGTTACGCATCTAGCGGGGTCTGGGATACGCAGTATTTT.

The chain is built from TRBV7-8 and TRBJ1-5; unclear D gene. The germline CDR1 and CDR2 sequences are SGHVS and FQNEAQ. V was clipped by 2 bases and J by 4 bases, with 6 bases between them. CDR3 length: 13 residues. The CDR3 region is CASSLKENQPQHF. The CDR3 DNA reads TGTGCCAGCAGCTTAAAGGAAAATCAGCCCCAGCATTTT.

The chain has TRBV11-2 and TRBJ2-2; 8 bases agree with TRBD1. This CDR3 has 17 residues. CDR1 and CDR2 from the germline V gene are SGHAT and FQNNGV. V shed 0 bases, J shed 7 bases, and the junction held 10 bases outside the gene matches. Here the CDR3 reads CASSLDPPGGASGELFF. CDR3 in DNA: TGTGCCAGCAGCTTAGACCCCCCAGGGGGCGCCAGCGGGGAGCTGTTTTTT.

This CDR3 is CASSTGTGYNEQFF. The CDR3 DNA is TGTGCCAGCAGTACCGGGACTGGCTACAATGAGCAGTTCTTC. J is TRBJ2-1 and V is TRBV6-6; a possible D gene is TRBD2 (6 bases). The germline CDR1 and CDR2 sequences are MNHNY and SVGAGI (reference sequence). The CDR3 contains 14 residues. Trimming took 5 bases from V and 3 from J, leaving 11 bases between them.